This T cell receptor (beta chain) was sequenced during a study of blood T cell repertoires in COVID-19. Study background: Spain, Italy and the United States supplied samples that represented acute and convalescent COVID-19.

TCRdb keeps only in-frame clones here, not all; method: immunoSEQ multiplex PCR. The sample comprises 100,000 to 150,000 clones, 88% of which are singletons, and more than 2% rests with the top ten. Trimming took off 5 bases at V and 2 bases at J, with 13 bases between the two ends. Germline assignment: CDR1 SEHNR and CDR2 FQNEAQ (reference sequence). CDR3 length: 15 amino acids. Sequencing used peripheral blood. V is TRBV7-9 and J is TRBJ1-3; tentatively, D is TRBD1 (5 bases). This TCR came from a man between 65 and 80 years old with active COVID-19. CDR3 nucleotides: TGTGCCAGCAGCCGCTCGTCAGGGACTGGAAACACCATATATTTT. This gives the protein CASSRSSGTGNTIYF.